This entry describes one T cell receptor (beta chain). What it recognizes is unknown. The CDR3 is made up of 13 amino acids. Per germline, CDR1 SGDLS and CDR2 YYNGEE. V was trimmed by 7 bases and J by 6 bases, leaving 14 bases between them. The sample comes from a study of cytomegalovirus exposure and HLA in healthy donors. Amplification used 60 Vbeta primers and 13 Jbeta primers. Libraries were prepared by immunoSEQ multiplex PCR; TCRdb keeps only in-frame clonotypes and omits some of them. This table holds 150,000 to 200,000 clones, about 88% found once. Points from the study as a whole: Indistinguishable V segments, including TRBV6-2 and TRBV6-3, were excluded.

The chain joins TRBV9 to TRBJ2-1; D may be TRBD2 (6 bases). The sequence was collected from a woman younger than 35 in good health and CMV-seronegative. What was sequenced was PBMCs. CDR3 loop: CASGPTSFNEQFF. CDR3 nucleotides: TGTGCCAGCGGTCCGACTAGTTTCAATGAGCAGTTCTTC. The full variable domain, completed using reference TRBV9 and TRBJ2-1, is DSGVTQTPKHLITATGQRVTLRCSPRSGDLSVYWYQQSLDQGLQFLIQYYNGEERAKGNILERFSAQQFPDLHSELNLSSLELGDSALYFCASGPTSFNEQFFGPGTRLTVL.